The next 30 T cell receptor beta chains were all read from a single sample in a study of OX40 agonist ivuxolimab in advanced cancers. The protocol was immunoSEQ multiplex PCR, while the TCRdb copy is restricted to in-frame clones and leaves out a portion. The table lists about 60,000 clones, 87% of them singletons. Sequenced here: CD4+ or CD8+ T cells sorted from blood, sampled in a trial of the OX40 agonist ivuxolimab. The receptor set was obtained from an adult with an advanced solid tumor such as melanoma, head and neck, liver or kidney cancer.

The chain combines TRBV7-9 with TRBJ1-2; D is unclear. The V gene lost 5 bases and the J gene lost 7 bases, with 14 bases spanning the gap. This CDR3 comprises 13 residues. Per the germline V gene, CDR1 is SEHNR and CDR2 is FQNEAQ (reference sequence). CDR3 protein: CASSPRRSSGYTF. In DNA form, the CDR3 reads TGTGCCAGCAGCCCACGACGCAGTTCTGGCTACACCTTC.

This clone has only one observation. This chain links TRBV18 with TRBJ2-7; 12 bases map to TRBD2. The CDR3 runs to 14 residues. From germline, CDR1 is KGHSH and CDR2 LQKENI. V lost 3 bases to trimming and J lost 4 bases; unmatched junction nucleotides: 1. The CDR3 protein is CASSPTSGSYEQYF. In nucleotides, the CDR3 is TGTGCCAGCTCACCGACTAGCGGGAGTTACGAGCAGTACTTC.

Comments on this clone: The identical CDR3 is also encoded by other nucleotide sequences in the sample. The chain employs TRBV19 and TRBJ1-5; 9 nucleotides align to TRBD1. V was pared by 3 bases and J by 4 bases, with 1 base of the junction left unmatched. The length of the CDR3 is 14 residues. Germline loops: CDR1 LNHDA, CDR2 SQIVND (reference sequence). The CDR3: CASSIGTGNQPQHF. CDR3 bases: TGTGCCAGTAGTATCGGGACAGGGAATCAGCCCCAGCATTTT.

The chain recombines TRBV5-6 with TRBJ2-1, with 7 bases matching TRBD2. CDR3 length: 13 amino acids. Germline V gives CDR1 SGHDT, CDR2 YYEEEE. The ends lost 1 base at V and 8 bases at J; junction bases unmatched: 3. The DNA of the CDR3 is TGTGCCAGCAGCTTGCTGGGGGGGGATGAGCAGTTCTTC. Protein product: CASSLLGGDEQFF.

This chain uses TRBV5-1 with TRBJ2-2; TRBD2 matches at 7 bases. Germline V lookup: CDR1 SGHRS, CDR2 YFSETQ. With 4 bases clipped from V and 0 bases from J, the junction kept 3 bases outside the gene matches. This CDR3 is built from 15 residues. In DNA, the CDR3 is TGCGCCAGCAGCACAAGCGGGACGAACACCGGGGAGCTGTTTTTT. Protein product: CASSTSGTNTGELFF.

This clone has more than one count but fewer than ten. This chain joins TRBV7-6 and TRBJ2-2; no firm D call. This CDR3 is 14 amino acids long. Germline values: CDR1 SGHVS, CDR2 FNYEAQ. Trimming pared 0 bases from V and 5 bases from J, leaving 7 bases between. The CDR3 DNA reads as TGTGCCAGCAGCTTAGCACAGCCAACCGGGGAGCTGTTTTTT. Protein sequence: CASSLAQPTGELFF. The full variable domain, with the rest looked up from reference TRBV7-6 and TRBJ2-2, is GAGVSQSPRYKVTKRGQDVALRCDPISGHVSLYWYRQALGQGPEFLTYFNYEAQQDKSGLPNDRFSAERPEGSISTLTIQRTEQRDSAMYRCASSLAQPTGELFFGEGSRLTVL.

The V call is TRBV5-1, the J call TRBJ2-7; no reliable D call. This CDR3 spans 14 amino acids. Per germline, CDR1 SGHRS and CDR2 YFSETQ. V was pared by 4 bases and J by 5 bases, with 16 bases between. CDR3 in amino acids: CASSPPPPRDEQYF. CDR3 in DNA: TGCGCCAGCAGCCCCCCTCCGCCTAGAGACGAGCAGTACTTC.

The chain recombines TRBV6-1 with TRBJ2-7, with D hard to call. This CDR3 contains 13 residues. Trimming removed 8 bases at V and 5 bases at J, with 16 bases between. Germline assignment: CDR1 MNHNS and CDR2 SASEGT. The CDR3 sequence: CASFTANGDEQYF. DNA for the CDR3: TGTGCCAGCTTCACAGCGAACGGCGACGAGCAGTACTTC.

The V gene is TRBV4-3, the J gene TRBJ1-5; D call uncertain. Germline CDR1 is LGHNA and CDR2 is YSLEER. Trimming shortened V by 4 bases and J by 3 bases, and 7 bases separated the two germline ends. The CDR3 contains 13 residues. CDR3 sequence: CASSPRYNQPQHF. CDR3 nucleotide sequence: TGCGCCAGCAGCCCTCGTTACAATCAGCCCCAGCATTTT.

The gene calls are TRBV6-1 and TRBJ2-6; D is unresolved. Germline CDR1 reads MNHNS; CDR2 reads SASEGT. This CDR3 is 15 amino acids long. V was shortened by 1 base and J by 4 bases, with 8 bases between the two germline ends. The CDR3 sequence: CASSEVGLGANVLTF. CDR3 nucleotides: TGTGCCAGCAGTGAAGTAGGGCTCGGGGCCAACGTCCTGACTTTC.

The chain carries TRBV5-6 and TRBJ2-2; no firm D call. Per germline, CDR1 SGHDT and CDR2 YYEEEE. V gave up 0 bases and J gave up 1 base, with 13 bases separating them. This CDR3 has 17 amino acids. In nucleotides, the CDR3 is TGTGCCAGCAGCTTGGCTTTTCAAACATGGAACACCGGGGAGCTGTTTTTT. Protein sequence: CASSLAFQTWNTGELFF.

The chain joins TRBV6-5 to TRBJ1-4; 9 positions agree with TRBD1. Germline loops: CDR1 MNHEY, CDR2 SVGAGI. The CDR3 extends over 14 amino acids. The V and J ends lost 6 bases and 7 bases, in that order; junction bases with no gene match: 6. CDR3 loop: CASRKQGASEKLFF. The CDR3 region has the DNA TGTGCCAGCAGGAAACAGGGGGCCAGTGAAAAACTGTTTTTT.

The chain combines TRBV19 with TRBJ1-2; 8 bases agree with TRBD1. This CDR3 has 15 amino acids. CDR1 is LNHDA, CDR2 SQIVND, per germline (reference sequence). V was clipped by 6 bases and J by 4 bases; unmatched bases: 10. The chain's CDR3 is CASSLSGQETYGYTF. The DNA of the CDR3 is TGTGCCAGTAGCCTATCGGGACAGGAGACCTATGGCTACACCTTC.

V is TRBV23-1 and J is TRBJ2-7; D remains unclear. TRBV23-1 is given ORF status, its function remaining uncertain. Deletions cut 1 base from V and 0 bases from J, with 13 bases between. The CDR3 totals 16 residues. The CDR3 loop is CASSQYVKTPSYEQYF. The CDR3 DNA reads TGCGCCAGCAGTCAATATGTTAAAACGCCCTCCTACGAGCAGTACTTC.

The genes are TRBV28 and TRBJ2-1, with 7 nucleotides matching TRBD1. With 4 bases clipped from V and 9 bases from J, the junction kept 9 bases outside the gene matches. Germline CDR1 and CDR2: MDHEN and SYDVKM. The CDR3 length is 14 residues. Written as DNA, the CDR3 is TGTGCCAGCAGTTCTCCGACAGGGTTGGGTGAGCAGTTCTTC. Its protein is CASSSPTGLGEQFF.

The rearrangement links TRBV5-1 to TRBJ1-1; D gene ambiguous. CDR1 and CDR2 (germline): SGHRS, YFSETQ. The V end was cut by 0 bases, the J end by 3 bases, with 9 bases between. The CDR3 loop spans 14 amino acids. As DNA, the CDR3 is TGCGCCAGCAGCTTGGTAACCGGGTACACTGAAGCTTTCTTT. This codes for CASSLVTGYTEAFF.

The chain has TRBV28 and TRBJ2-6; unclear D gene. The CDR3 consists of 14 residues. Trimming took off 4 bases at V and 1 base at J, with 5 bases between the two ends. The germline gives CDR1 MDHEN, CDR2 SYDVKM. This CDR3 reads CASSSFSGANVLTF. The CDR3 coding sequence is TGTGCCAGCAGTTCTTTTTCTGGGGCCAACGTCCTGACTTTC.

The chain employs TRBV10-3 and TRBJ1-3; D is ambiguous. V shed 6 bases and J shed 0 bases, with 15 bases lying between them. The V gene's germline CDR1 is ENHRY and CDR2 SYGVKD. This CDR3 has 16 residues. The CDR3 coding sequence is TGTGCCATCAGCATCCTCCATGGGGACTCTGGAAACACCATATATTTT. Residues: CAISILHGDSGNTIYF.

The chain uses TRBV18 and TRBJ1-3; no reliable D call. Germline CDR1 is KGHSH and CDR2 is LQKENI. V was pared by 2 bases and J by 2 bases, with 10 bases between. This CDR3 has 15 residues. The CDR3 loop reads CASSPWTDAGNTIYF. CDR3 in DNA: TGTGCCAGCTCACCATGGACGGACGCTGGAAACACCATATATTTT.

CDR3 bases: TGTGCCAGCAGCTTAGTCGGTCAGCCCCAGCATTTT. Residues: CASSLVGQPQHF. The chain is built from TRBV7-9 and TRBJ1-5; D ambiguous. This CDR3 contains 12 residues. Looked up from germline, CDR1 is SEHNR and CDR2 is FQNEAQ (reference sequence). V lost 1 base, J lost 6 bases, and 4 bases lay in between.

The chain carries TRBV9 and TRBJ2-1; D might be TRBD2 (6 bases). V shed 4 bases and J shed 6 bases, with 20 bases lying between them. The CDR3 spans 16 residues. Germline V gives CDR1 SGDLS, CDR2 YYNGEE. The CDR3 DNA is TGTGCCAGCAGCAACGGAAGGCTAGCGAGCCTCAATGAGCAGTTCTTC. Its translation is CASSNGRLASLNEQFF.

The rearrangement uses TRBV6-5 and TRBJ2-3, with D perhaps matching TRBD1 (5 bases). Per germline, CDR1 MNHEY and CDR2 SVGAGI. The CDR3 loop spans 14 amino acids. Trimming removed 5 bases from V and 0 bases from J, with 9 bases in between. The chain's CDR3 is CASSRTLSTDTQYF. As DNA, the CDR3 is TGTGCCAGCAGTAGGACATTGAGCACAGATACGCAGTATTTT.

In this sample, this clone turned up a few times. The chain combines TRBV20-1 with TRBJ1-1; D call uncertain. CDR3 length equals 11 residues. With 5 bases removed from V and 0 bases from J, the gap between germline ends came to 4 bases. CDR1 DFQATT and CDR2 SNEGSKA come from the germline V gene (reference sequence). CDR3 sequence (DNA): TGCAGTGCTCTGTTGAACACTGAAGCTTTCTTT. It encodes CSALLNTEAFF.

J is TRBJ1-1 and V is TRBV18, with D tentatively TRBD1 (6 bases). The CDR3 extends over 15 amino acids. Trimming pared 2 bases from V and 4 bases from J, leaving 14 bases between. From germline, CDR1 is KGHSH and CDR2 LQKENI. Here the CDR3 reads CASSPKRGGGTEAFF. CDR3 bases: TGTGCCAGCTCACCAAAGAGAGGGGGAGGCACTGAAGCTTTCTTT.

The chain is built from TRBV2 and TRBJ2-3; D call uncertain. The germline V and J ends were trimmed by 5 bases and 3 bases, with 6 bases remaining between them. The CDR3 is 12 amino acids. Germline CDR1 reads SNHLY; CDR2 reads FYNNEI. This CDR3 is CASSRLTDTQYF. In nucleotides, the CDR3 is TGTGCCAGCAGTAGACTGACAGATACGCAGTATTTT.

This clone was detected only a few times. The genes are TRBV4-2 and TRBJ2-2, with 14 bases lining up with TRBD2. From germline, CDR1 is LGHNA and CDR2 YNFKEQ. V lost 4 bases, J lost 9 bases, and 7 bases stayed unmatched. CDR3 length equals 16 residues. The CDR3 DNA reads TGTGCCAGCAGCCCAGCCGGGACTAGCGGGAGCCGGGAGCTGTTTTTT. It encodes CASSPAGTSGSRELFF.

CDR3 residues: CASRTDGSSYNEQFF. DNA for the CDR3: TGTGCCAGCCGCACGGACGGGAGCTCCTACAATGAGCAGTTCTTC. This rearrangement joins TRBV6-5 to TRBJ2-1, with D possibly being TRBD2 (6 bases). The CDR3 extends over 15 amino acids. In germline, CDR1 is MNHEY, CDR2 SVGAGI. Trimming shortened V by 8 bases and J by 0 bases, and 14 bases separated the two germline ends.

The chain joins TRBV2 to TRBJ1-6; D call uncertain. CDR1 is SNHLY, CDR2 FYNNEI, per germline. V was pared by 1 base and J by 10 bases, with 11 bases between. There are 14 residues in the CDR3. In nucleotides, the CDR3 is TGTGCCAGCAGTGAAGGGGTCAGTCCCTCACCCCTCCACTTT. This encodes CASSEGVSPSPLHF.

The CDR3 DNA reads as TGTGCCAGCAGTCCCCAAGCGGGAGGTACGCAGTATTTT. Translation: CASSPQAGGTQYF. The chain has TRBV7-6 and TRBJ2-3; 9 bases agree with TRBD2. The CDR3 consists of 13 residues. Trimming removed 6 bases from V and 8 bases from J; junction bases left unmatched: 6. From germline, CDR1 is SGHVS and CDR2 FNYEAQ. Full variable domain (outside the CDR3, taken from reference TRBV7-6 and TRBJ2-3): GAGVSQSPRYKVTKRGQDVALRCDPISGHVSLYWYRQALGQGPEFLTYFNYEAQQDKSGLPNDRFSAERPEGSISTLTIQRTEQRDSAMYRCASSPQAGGTQYFGPGTRLTVL.

The chain links TRBV6-1 to TRBJ2-7, with 8 bases fitting TRBD1. Germline trimming cut 3 bases from V and 5 bases from J; bases unmatched to any gene: 9. This CDR3 contains 15 residues. Per germline, CDR1 MNHNS and CDR2 SASEGT. The CDR3 reads CASSDRGLLIHEQYF. CDR3 in DNA: TGTGCCAGCAGTGACAGGGGGCTCCTTATCCACGAGCAGTACTTC.